The entry that follows covers one T cell receptor beta chain sequence. As yet, its antigen is unknown. A library of TCRbeta sequences, prepared with unique molecular identifiers, was generated. TCRdb independently ran MiXCR on the PCR reads; one entry per CDR3 protein. The sample yields about 130,000 distinct CDR3 sequences, about 9.9% seen once. The data belong to a study of T-cell reconstitution after alpha-beta-depleted transplantation in children. There are 15 residues in the CDR3. Per the germline V gene, CDR1 is MNHEY and CDR2 is SMNVEV (reference sequence). The V end lost 8 bases, the J end lost 4 bases, and 17 bases lay between the germline ends. Study results and caveats: Surviving thymic progenitors and recipient T cells were the source of high TCRbeta diversity at day 60 in some patients. By one year post-transplant, T-cell counts and diversity largely arose from T cells that were newly produced. Several hundred graft clones that had expanded were reportedly the source of alpha-beta T cells about two months after transplant.

Source: PBMCs, mostly from graft donor cells, taken 180 days after TCRalphabeta/CD19-depleted stem cell transplant. The clonotype originates from a girl in the first two years of life who had a stem cell transplant for combined immunodeficiency, so the T cells may come from the graft donor. The chain uses TRBV27 and TRBJ2-2, with a possible D match to TRBD1 (6 bases). The CDR3 region is CASSAHGTPTGELFF. In nucleotides, the CDR3 is TGTGCCAGCTCCGCCCACGGGACACCCACCGGGGAGCTGTTTTTT.